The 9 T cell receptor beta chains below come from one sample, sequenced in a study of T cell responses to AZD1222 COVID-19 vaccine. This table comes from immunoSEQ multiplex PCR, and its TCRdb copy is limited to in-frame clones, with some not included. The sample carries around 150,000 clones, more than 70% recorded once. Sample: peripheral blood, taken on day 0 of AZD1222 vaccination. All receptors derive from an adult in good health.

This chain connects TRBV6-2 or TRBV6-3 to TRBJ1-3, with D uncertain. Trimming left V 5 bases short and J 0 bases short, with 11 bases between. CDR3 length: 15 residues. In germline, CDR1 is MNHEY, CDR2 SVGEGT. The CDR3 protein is CASSDWTDSGNTIYF. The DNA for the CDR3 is TGTGCCAGCAGTGATTGGACGGACTCTGGAAACACCATATATTTT.

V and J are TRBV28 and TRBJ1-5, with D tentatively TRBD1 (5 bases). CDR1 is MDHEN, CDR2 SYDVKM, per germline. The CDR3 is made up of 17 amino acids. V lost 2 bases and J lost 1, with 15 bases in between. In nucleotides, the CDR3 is TGTGCCAGCAGTTTAGGGTCGGGGGTCGGCAGCAATCAGCCCCAGCATTTT. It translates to CASSLGSGVGSNQPQHF.

The CDR3 DNA reads TGTGCCAGCAGCACACAGGGGGTACCTGAAGCTTTCTTT. Encoded protein: CASSTQGVPEAFF. The chain links TRBV6-6 to TRBJ1-1, with 8 bases identical to TRBD1. Per germline, CDR1 MNHNY and CDR2 SVGAGI (reference sequence). J was trimmed by 6 bases and V by 6 bases; bases with no gene match: 6. This CDR3 spans 13 amino acids.

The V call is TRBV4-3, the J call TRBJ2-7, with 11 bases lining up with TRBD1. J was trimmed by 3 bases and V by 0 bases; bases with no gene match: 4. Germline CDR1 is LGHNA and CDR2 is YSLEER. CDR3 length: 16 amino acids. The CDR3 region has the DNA TGCGCCAGCAGCCAAGAGGCAGGGACAGGGGGCTACGAGCAGTACTTC. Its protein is CASSQEAGTGGYEQYF.

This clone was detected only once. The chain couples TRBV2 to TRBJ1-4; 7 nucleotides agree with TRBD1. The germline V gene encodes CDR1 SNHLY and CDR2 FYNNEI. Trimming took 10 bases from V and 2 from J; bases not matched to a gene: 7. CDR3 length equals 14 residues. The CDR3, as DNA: TGTGCCACCAATGAACAGGGGACTAATGAAAAACTGTTTTTT. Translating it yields CATNEQGTNEKLFF.

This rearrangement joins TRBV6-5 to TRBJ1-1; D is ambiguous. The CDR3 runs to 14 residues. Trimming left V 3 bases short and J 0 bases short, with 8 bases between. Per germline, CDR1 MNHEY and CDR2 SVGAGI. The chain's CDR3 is CASSYSTMNTEAFF. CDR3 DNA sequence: TGTGCCAGCAGTTATAGCACTATGAACACTGAAGCTTTCTTT.

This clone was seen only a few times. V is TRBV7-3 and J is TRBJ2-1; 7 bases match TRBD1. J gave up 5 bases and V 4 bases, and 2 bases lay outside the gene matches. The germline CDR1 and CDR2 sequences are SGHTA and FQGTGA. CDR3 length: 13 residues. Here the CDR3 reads CASSSGQHNEQFF. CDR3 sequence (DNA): TGTGCCAGCAGCTCGGGACAGCACAATGAGCAGTTCTTC.

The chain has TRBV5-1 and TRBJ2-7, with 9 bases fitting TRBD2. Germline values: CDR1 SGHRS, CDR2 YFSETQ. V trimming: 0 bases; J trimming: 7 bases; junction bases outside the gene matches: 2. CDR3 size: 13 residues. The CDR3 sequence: CASSLVLAGEQYF. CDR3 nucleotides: TGCGCCAGCAGCTTGGTGCTAGCGGGAGAGCAGTACTTC. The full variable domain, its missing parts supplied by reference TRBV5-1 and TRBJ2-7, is KAGVTQTPRYLIKTRGQQVTLSCSPISGHRSVSWYQQTPGQGLQFLFEYFSETQRNKGNFPGRFSGRQFSNSRSEMNVSTLELGDSALYLCASSLVLAGEQYFGPGTRLTVT.

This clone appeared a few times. The CDR3 DNA sequence: TGTGCCAGTAGTGCGACTAGCGGGAGGTCCTACGAGCAGTACTTC. Protein product: CASSATSGRSYEQYF. The chain has TRBV19 and TRBJ2-7; the match to TRBD2 covers 13 bases. The germline gives CDR1 LNHDA, CDR2 SQIVND (reference sequence). The CDR3 has 15 amino acids. The V gene end was trimmed by 5 bases and the J gene end by 1 base; junction bases not matched to a gene: 2.